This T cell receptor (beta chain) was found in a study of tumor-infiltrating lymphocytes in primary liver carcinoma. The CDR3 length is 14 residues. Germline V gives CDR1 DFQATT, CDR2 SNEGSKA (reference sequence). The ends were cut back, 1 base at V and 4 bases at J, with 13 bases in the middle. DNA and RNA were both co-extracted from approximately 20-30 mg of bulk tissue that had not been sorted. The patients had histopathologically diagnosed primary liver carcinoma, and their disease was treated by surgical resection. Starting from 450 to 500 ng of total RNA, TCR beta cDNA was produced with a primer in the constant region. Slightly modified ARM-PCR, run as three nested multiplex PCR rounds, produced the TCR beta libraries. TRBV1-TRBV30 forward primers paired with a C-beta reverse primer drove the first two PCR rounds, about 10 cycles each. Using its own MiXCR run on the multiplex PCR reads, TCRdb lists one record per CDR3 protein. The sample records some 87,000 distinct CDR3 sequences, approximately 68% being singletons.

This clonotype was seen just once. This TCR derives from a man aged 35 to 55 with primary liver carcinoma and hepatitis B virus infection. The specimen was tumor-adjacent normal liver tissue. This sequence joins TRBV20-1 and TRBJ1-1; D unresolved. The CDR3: CSARGMDGPTEAFF. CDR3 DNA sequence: TGCAGTGCTAGAGGGATGGACGGTCCCACTGAAGCTTTCTTT.